This is a list of T cell receptor beta chains from one sample in a study of cytomegalovirus exposure and HLA in healthy donors. Here immunoSEQ multiplex PCR was the method, and the copy in TCRdb shows in-frame clones only, minus some. The table shows 100,000 to 150,000 clones, with roughly four fifths occurring only once. The material sequenced was PBMCs. The receptors stem from a woman aged 50 to 60 in good health and CMV-seropositive. Both conserved end residues are part of each CDR3. The D gene is left open where the match is weak. Not every row has a clone size; where given, it reads once, few, many or a size class.

CDR3aa: CASSSPGLSTDTQYF; CDR3nt: TGTGCCAGCAGTTCCCCAGGGCTTAGCACAGATACGCAGTATTTT; v_gene: TRBV6-5; d_gene: NA; abundance: NA; j_gene: TRBJ2-3
CDR3aa: CAWSVMKRGELFF; CDR3nt: TGTGCCTGGAGTGTAATGAAGCGGGGGGAGCTGTTTTTT; v_gene: TRBV30; d_gene: NA; abundance: few; j_gene: TRBJ2-2
CDR3aa: CASSSLGAGENGYTF; CDR3nt: TGTGCCAGCAGCTCCCTGGGGGCAGGGGAAAATGGCTACACCTTC; v_gene: TRBV9; d_gene: NA; abundance: NA; j_gene: TRBJ1-2
CDR3aa: CASSSTGLVGYGYTF; CDR3nt: TGTGCCAGCAGCTCCACAGGGCTCGTTGGTTATGGCTACACCTTC; v_gene: TRBV7-9; d_gene: NA; abundance: NA; j_gene: TRBJ1-2
CDR3aa: CASSERTGLGVMEAFF; CDR3nt: TGTGCCAGCAGTGAACGGACAGGGTTGGGGGTGATGGAAGCTTTCTTT; v_gene: TRBV2; d_gene: TRBD1; abundance: NA; j_gene: TRBJ1-1
CDR3aa: CASSVALTDTQYF; CDR3nt: TGTGCCAGCAGCGTAGCCCTCACAGATACGCAGTATTTT; v_gene: TRBV9; d_gene: NA; abundance: NA; j_gene: TRBJ2-3
CDR3aa: CASSSRQGWEQYF; CDR3nt: TGTGCCAGCAGTTCGAGACAGGGGTGGGAGCAGTACTTC; v_gene: TRBV27; d_gene: TRBD1; abundance: NA; j_gene: TRBJ2-7
CDR3aa: CASSGHTTGFRSDTQYF; CDR3nt: TGTGCCAGCAGTGGACACACGACAGGGTTTAGATCAGATACGCAGTATTTT; v_gene: TRBV6-4; d_gene: TRBD1; abundance: NA; j_gene: TRBJ2-3
CDR3aa: CASKDSSGGATGELFF; CDR3nt: TGTGCCAGCAAGGACTCCAGCGGGGGGGCCACCGGGGAGCTGTTTTTT; v_gene: TRBV5-4; d_gene: TRBD2; abundance: NA; j_gene: TRBJ2-2
CDR3aa: CASAPGWDSPLHF; CDR3nt: TGTGCCAGCGCGCCAGGGTGGGATTCACCCCTCCACTTT; v_gene: TRBV6-1; d_gene: NA; abundance: NA; j_gene: TRBJ1-6
CDR3aa: CASRINRDSQNEQFF; CDR3nt: TGTGCCAGCAGAATCAACCGGGACAGCCAAAATGAGCAGTTCTTC; v_gene: TRBV5-4; d_gene: TRBD1; abundance: few; j_gene: TRBJ2-1
CDR3aa: CASSPTRDRAYEQYF; CDR3nt: TGTGCCAGCTCACCGACACGGGACAGAGCCTACGAGCAGTACTTC; v_gene: TRBV18; d_gene: TRBD1; abundance: few; j_gene: TRBJ2-7
CDR3aa: CASSLAAGAYGYTF; CDR3nt: TGTGCCAGCAGTTTAGCGGCCGGAGCTTATGGCTACACCTTC; v_gene: TRBV27; d_gene: NA; abundance: NA; j_gene: TRBJ1-2
CDR3aa: CASLVRGTDTQYF; CDR3nt: TGTGCCAGCCTGGTCAGGGGCACAGATACGCAGTATTTT; v_gene: TRBV6-1; d_gene: NA; abundance: once; j_gene: TRBJ2-3
CDR3aa: CASSLEGVTDEQYF; CDR3nt: TGCGCCAGCAGCTTGGAGGGGGTAACCGACGAGCAGTACTTC; v_gene: TRBV5-1; d_gene: NA; abundance: few; j_gene: TRBJ2-7
CDR3aa: CASSLLQGRGAYEQYF; CDR3nt: TGTGCCAGCAGCTTACTGCAGGGGCGGGGGGCCTACGAGCAGTACTTC; v_gene: TRBV11-2; d_gene: TRBD2; abundance: NA; j_gene: TRBJ2-7
CDR3aa: CASIGTSVGDEQFF; CDR3nt: TGTGCCAGCATTGGGACTAGCGTCGGGGATGAGCAGTTCTTC; v_gene: TRBV6-5; d_gene: TRBD2; abundance: NA; j_gene: TRBJ2-1
CDR3aa: CASSPLGGNSPLHF; CDR3nt: TGCGCCAGCAGCCCCTTAGGGGGTAATTCACCCCTCCACTTT; v_gene: TRBV4-1; d_gene: NA; abundance: NA; j_gene: TRBJ1-6
CDR3aa: CASSRPGMNTEAFF; CDR3nt: TGTGCCAGCAGCCGGCCCGGGATGAACACTGAAGCTTTCTTT; v_gene: TRBV5-4; d_gene: NA; abundance: NA; j_gene: TRBJ1-1
CDR3aa: CASSLVAGNYNEQFF; CDR3nt: TGCGCCAGCAGCTTGGTAGCGGGGAACTACAATGAGCAGTTCTTC; v_gene: TRBV5-1; d_gene: TRBD2; abundance: NA; j_gene: TRBJ2-1
CDR3aa: CASSLDSSTGNTIYF; CDR3nt: TGTGCCAGCAGCTTAGACTCTTCCACTGGAAACACCATATATTTT; v_gene: TRBV7-9; d_gene: NA; abundance: NA; j_gene: TRBJ1-3
CDR3aa: CASSRGTASTDTQYF; CDR3nt: TGTGCCAGCAGTCGAGGGACAGCTAGCACAGATACGCAGTATTTT; v_gene: TRBV7-9; d_gene: TRBD1; abundance: NA; j_gene: TRBJ2-3
CDR3aa: CASRADRGDSYEQYF; CDR3nt: TGTGCCAGCAGGGCCGACAGGGGGGACTCCTACGAGCAGTACTTC; v_gene: TRBV7-9; d_gene: TRBD1; abundance: NA; j_gene: TRBJ2-7
CDR3aa: CASSLNSGSRNTIYF; CDR3nt: TGTGCCAGCAGTTTAAATTCAGGGTCCAGAAACACCATATATTTT; v_gene: TRBV28; d_gene: NA; abundance: once; j_gene: TRBJ1-3
CDR3aa: CASSLRDRDEKLFF; CDR3nt: TGTGCCAGCAGCCTCCGGGACAGGGACGAAAAACTGTTTTTT; v_gene: TRBV5-4; d_gene: TRBD1; abundance: few; j_gene: TRBJ1-4
CDR3aa: CASSLGGSYEQYF; CDR3nt: TGTGCCAGCAGCTTAGGCGGATCCTACGAGCAGTACTTC; v_gene: TRBV11-2; d_gene: NA; abundance: NA; j_gene: TRBJ2-7
CDR3aa: CASSSGTKKTDTQYF; CDR3nt: TGTGCCAGCAGCTCCGGGACTAAAAAGACAGATACGCAGTATTTT; v_gene: TRBV7-2; d_gene: TRBD2; abundance: few; j_gene: TRBJ2-3
CDR3aa: CASSVGTSGGRINSYEQYF; CDR3nt: TGTGCCAGCAGCGTAGGGACTAGCGGGGGGCGTATTAATTCCTACGAGCAGTACTTC; v_gene: TRBV9; d_gene: TRBD2; abundance: NA; j_gene: TRBJ2-7
CDR3aa: CASREWDSASPLHF; CDR3nt: TGTGCCAGCAGGGAGTGGGACAGCGCTTCACCCCTCCACTTT; v_gene: TRBV2; d_gene: TRBD1; abundance: NA; j_gene: TRBJ1-6
CDR3aa: CASSPAGQGKTPNYGYTF; CDR3nt: TGTGCCAGCAGTCCCGCGGGCCAGGGGAAAACCCCTAACTATGGCTACACCTTC; v_gene: TRBV9; d_gene: NA; abundance: NA; j_gene: TRBJ1-2
CDR3aa: CASSSLSGEPYEQYF; CDR3nt: TGTGCCAGCAGTTCACTAAGCGGAGAACCCTACGAGCAGTACTTC; v_gene: TRBV6-5; d_gene: NA; abundance: NA; j_gene: TRBJ2-7
CDR3aa: CASSLGGTKNIQYF; CDR3nt: TGTGCCAGCAGCTTAGGAGGGACCAAAAACATTCAGTACTTC; v_gene: TRBV7-9; d_gene: NA; abundance: few; j_gene: TRBJ2-4